This T cell receptor (beta chain) was obtained from a study of cytomegalovirus exposure and HLA in healthy donors (dated by TCRdb to the late 2010s). Study-level background: According to an earlier analysis of 550 to 700 of the donors, 200 million or so T cells yielded over 100 million unique TCR beta sequences and about 300 Gb of sequence data. The study aimed to test whether signatures of past pathogen exposure could be identified by cataloging public T cell receptors. Roughly 300 gigabases of sequencing data and approximately 93 million unique TCR sequences were included in an early release covering 550 to 650 HLA-typed donors. In the later analysis, no new phenotypic data were used to find candidate immune exposures; instead, reliance was placed on TCR beta sequences and their occurrence across donors. Among 398 genotyped donors of the cohort, an average of about 240,000 unique TCR beta nucleotide sequences was sequenced per donor, of which roughly 17% were non-productive. A later genetic analysis used genome-wide SNP genotypes for about 55% of the 666 donors, treating that subset as a discovery cohort. All discovery cohort repertoires had been generated using a single sequencing platform. To predict cytomegalovirus infection status, the study combined high-throughput TCR immunosequencing, statistical association of individual TCRs with disease status, and machine learning. Of the roughly 400 genotyped donors, 65% to 90% fell in the genetic ancestry cluster associated with self-reported Caucasian donors. Along with the roughly 700-subject first cohort, a separate validation cohort of roughly 110 different subjects was used. Alongside the repertoire data, information on donor age, sex, ethnicity and CMV serostatus was compiled. An earlier analysis of 587 of the donors used high-throughput TCR beta sequencing to judge whether each TCR beta V gene segment behaved as functional or pseudogenic. To study patterns of TCR occurrence, a later analysis re-analyzed previously published TCR beta repertoires from around 670 donors and added high-resolution HLA genotyping. Both class I and class II loci were covered by HLA typing, at four-digit resolution. The study profiled the T cell repertoires of around 700 subjects by immunosequencing and related them to cytomegalovirus serostatus. The number of typed donors differed by locus: about 620-640 for A, B, C, DRB1 and DQB1; about 520 for DQA1; 606 for DPA1; and some 470 for DPB1. Roughly five DR-DQ haplotypes were handled as single units for association and clustering, since linkage in the cohort was strong. On the study overall, not on this receptor specifically: A later genetic analysis reported fewer N-insertions in productive TCRs among donors in an Asian-associated ancestry cluster than the roughly 700-donor mean. The authors suggested that the approach could potentially be generalized to other disease states and immunological phenotypes. Presence/absence analyses assumed roughly uniform sequencing depth across donors, an assumption that may not hold. In both the original and validation cohorts, the classifier was reported to diagnose cytomegalovirus status with high specificity and sensitivity. Most TCR sequences were seen in very few donors, while some public TCRs were found in many individuals. Assigning TCR associations to individual alleles was difficult when HLA alleles, especially DR and DQ, strongly co-occurred. Specific HLA alleles were associated with 15,000 to 20,000 TCR beta sequences at a false discovery rate of 0.05 in a later analysis. A later analysis found that TCR association rates varied across HLA loci, with DRB1 alleles showing the most associated TCRs and HLA-C alleles the fewest. Only TCR beta chains were sequenced in this cohort, and the absence of alpha or paired-chain data limited detectable features. CMV serostatus was the only immune exposure information available for the cohort. Most CMV-associated TCR beta chains appeared to be HLA-restricted in a later analysis, and the HLA associations seemed to be driven largely by CMV exposure. A total of fewer than 200 TCR beta chains were listed by the study as associated with cytomegalovirus. A further reported finding was that TCR beta sequences accurately predicted the HLA-A and HLA-B alleles for most subjects in the first cohort. According to a later analysis, parvovirus B19, influenza, CMV and Epstein-Barr virus appeared linked to several top co-occurrence clusters. In a later genetic analysis, a missense DCLRE1C variant was associated with V-gene and J-gene trimming of TCR beta chains, and the association was replicated in an independent cohort. In vitro tests confirmed that a few of the cytomegalovirus-associated TCR beta chains recognize cytomegalovirus antigens. Correlated functional status among segregating V segments might reflect linkage disequilibrium, but an unknown experimental factor could not be ruled out. The sequencing pipeline was judged likely to have produced a cluster of highly shared sequence variants as a technical artifact. Some 15 rarely observed V segments, including chromosome 9 orphons, were excluded from the earlier analysis of about 600 of the donors because counts were too low. Some IMGT-functional V segments, including TRBV6-2 and TRBV6-3, could not be distinguished by the 87-base-pair reads and were therefore excluded. Compared with equally common non-associated chains, HLA-associated TCR beta chains in a later analysis were more clonally expanded and had lower generation probabilities. An earlier analysis of approximately 500 of the donors showed that most TCR beta V segments appeared in productive rearrangements either about 87% or about 30% of the time, which broadly matched IMGT annotations. HLA typing was unavailable for some donors at each locus, so association tests used only the typed subset.

On this clone: The antigen it recognizes is unknown. No clone much larger than this one lies a single base away; base qualities are absent.

The method behind the library was the immunoSEQ multiplex PCR assay. A mixture of 60 forward primers for TCR Vbeta segments and 13 reverse primers for TCR Jbeta segments was used in the multiplex PCR. Amplification of the CDR3 region of rearranged TCR beta genes was performed with a multiplex PCR assay on genomic DNA. Amplified TCR beta libraries were sequenced as 87-base-pair reads on the Illumina HiSeq System. The authors' analysis ran thus. A later analysis counted about 80 million unique TCR beta chains across the 650 to 800 repertoires, and some 12 million of these chains were shared by at least two donors. Raw reads were error-corrected and collapsed into unique sequences with a nearest-neighbor algorithm that merged closely related sequences to remove PCR and sequencing errors. To assign V, D and J gene segments, CDR3 sequences were aligned to IMGT reference sequences. For a sequence to be retained, a match of at least six nucleotides was required to both a V gene segment and a J gene segment. Rearrangements were classified as productive when the CDR3 lacked stop codons and remained in frame with V and J, and all other rearrangements were classified as non-productive. CDR3 was defined according to IMGT convention as the region running from the second conserved V-encoded cysteine to the conserved J-encoded phenylalanine. Sequences without an unambiguous match to a single V gene segment were excluded from the earlier analysis of over 500 of the donors. An earlier analysis of approximately 590 of the donors classified V segments as functional when productive rearrangements were above 56.7% and as segregating when the standard deviation between donors was above 5%. A statistical classification framework was built to diagnose cytomegalovirus status from the catalog of TCR beta chain sequences. In a later analysis, TCR nucleotide sequences were compared against IMGT/GENE-DB human TR gene sequences so that V and J genes could be assigned. A later analysis assigned CDR3 sequences and most-parsimonious VDJ recombination scenarios with the TCRdist pipeline. In a later analysis, every TCR beta chain was defined by the combination of its CDR3 amino acid sequence and its V-gene family, and reads without a unique V-gene family were dropped. In a later analysis, some 600 highly shared, low-generation-probability nucleotide sequences were removed to address suspected cross-contamination and a sequencing artifact. For each public chain, a later analysis derived a clonal expansion index from normalized ranks of inferred template counts within each repertoire. In a later analysis, generation probabilities were computed using a VDJ recombination model fitted to out-of-frame rearrangements, and the results were checked against IGoR. In a later analysis, hypergeometric tests were used to score TCR-TCR, TCR-HLA and TCR-CMV co-occurrence, with a repertoire-size bias correction applied to TCR pairs. A later analysis estimated false discovery rates by permuting HLA or CMV assignments 20 times. In a later analysis, co-occurring TCRs were grouped using DBSCAN, and TCRdist sequence similarity was added for clustering within HLA-allele-positive subsets. For co-occurrence clustering, repertoires with fewer than 30,000 or more than 120,000 public chains were excluded, along with four or five repertoires with anomalous nucleotide sharing. TCRdb carries this immuneACCESS record with in-frame sequences only. Its versions omit some clonotypes, under half of them owing to an unresolved V gene in the studies checked, with the rest unexplained. V and J calls and clone size follow that table, whereas D and trimming were derived from the DNA. The sample includes roughly 100,000 clones, with roughly 15% observed a single time. Of the sample, roughly 0.8% falls within the top ten clones.

The cohort comprised more than 550 healthy bone marrow donors. At the time of sampling, every cohort member was nominally healthy, though immune exposures that went unrecorded were likely present. The donor tested CMV seronegative and was one of the 352 seronegative cohort members. Every donor gave a peripheral blood sample, and the peripheral blood mononuclear cells from that sample were used for TCR beta sequencing. The Qiagen DNeasy Blood Extraction Kit was used to extract genomic DNA from the blood cell samples. The CDR3 measures 16 amino acids from cysteine to phenylalanine. Solely the CDR3 DNA is kept, with 48 bases framed from the first base. V and J lose 4 bases and 4 bases, and a span of 20 bases separates them. The germline V gene encodes CDR1 LGHNA and CDR2 YNFKEQ.

The chain joins TRBV4-2 to TRBJ2-7; matching of 5 bases hints at TRBD1 as the D gene. The sequence was obtained from a female donor in good health and CMV-seronegative. Sequencing was performed on PBMCs. The DNA reads TGTGCCAGCAGCCTTTCGACAGCCCGCATCGAGTACGAGCAGTACTTC. The translation is CASSLSTARIEYEQYF.